This T cell receptor (beta chain) was documented in a study of blood T cells in healthy people across ages. General study findings and limits: Strong correlation existed between TCR beta diversity and naive T cell percentage. Getting older went along with TCR beta diversity per million T cells dropping roughly linearly. Higher diversity, along with more naive CD4+ cells, distinguished long-lived donors from aged donors.

In germline, CDR1 is LNHNV, CDR2 YYDKDF (reference sequence). The CDR3 runs 14 residues. J was trimmed by 6 bases and V by 5 bases; bases with no gene match: 8. For the second PCR, which ran for roughly 6 to 11 cycles, a sample-barcoded 5' primer and a J-beta primer mix were used. TCRdb recomputed calls from the 5' RACE reads with MiXCR, one row per CDR3 protein. Of 800,000 or so distinct CDR3 sequences in the sample, 46% were seen once. This clonotype was seen a few times. Its specificity is unknown. The chain links TRBV15 to TRBJ1-2, with 8 bases identical to TRBD1. Sequenced material: blood. This clonotype originated in a man older than 75 in good health. The CDR3 is CATSGQTGGDGYTF. CDR3 DNA: TGTGCCACCAGCGGACAAACAGGGGGGGATGGCTACACCTTC.